These 27 T cell receptor beta chains came from one sample sequenced in a study of T cells in Graves' hyperthyroidism and ophthalmopathy. RNA transcripts served as the template for amplifying TCR beta CDR3 regions. Using the HTBI primer set, a first-round RT-PCR was run on the TCR CDR3. TCRdb itself ran the multiplex PCR reads through MiXCR, one entry per CDR3 protein. This table has about 160,000 distinct CDR3 sequences, around 8.9% appearing once. The sequencing sample was made of blood. The receptor source for this set is a young woman with Graves' hyperthyroidism that later progressed to Graves' ophthalmopathy.

This clonotype occurred many times. This chain uses TRBV7-2 with TRBJ2-7; weak D call: TRBD1 (5 bases). The CDR3 is 13 amino acids. Germline V gene data show CDR1 as SGHTA and CDR2 as FQGNSA. Trimming took off 4 bases at V and 2 bases at J, with 9 bases between the two ends. This CDR3 reads CASSWGGPYEQYF. The CDR3 nucleotides are TGTGCCAGCAGCTGGGGCGGACCCTACGAGCAGTACTTC.

The chain uses TRBV27 and TRBJ2-2, with D unclear. The CDR3 covers 17 residues. Germline CDR1 MNHEY, CDR2 SMNVEV (reference sequence). Trimming shortened V by 3 bases and J by 6 bases, and 20 bases separated the two germline ends. The CDR3 loop is CASSFTKVEIYAGELFF. The CDR3 DNA is TGTGCCAGCAGTTTTACGAAAGTTGAGATTTACGCCGGGGAGCTGTTTTTT.

This clonotype has at least ten counts. V is TRBV6-1 and J is TRBJ1-2; 7 bases line up with TRBD1. V was clipped by 3 bases and J by 6 bases; unmatched bases: 10. This CDR3 contains 15 residues. In germline, CDR1 is MNHNS, CDR2 SASEGT. CDR3 loop: CASSDTPAGGNGYTF. The CDR3 coding sequence is TGTGCCAGCAGTGACACCCCGGCAGGGGGAAATGGCTACACCTTC.

This clonotype has more than one count but fewer than ten. V usage is TRBV4-1 and J usage is TRBJ2-1; D gene unclear. The CDR3 is 15 residues long. The germline V and J ends were trimmed by 0 bases and 0 bases, with 6 bases remaining between them. Germline CDR1 and CDR2: MGHRA and YSYEKL. This CDR3 is CASSQEGASYNEQFF. Written as DNA, the CDR3 is TGCGCCAGCAGCCAAGAAGGCGCCTCCTACAATGAGCAGTTCTTC.

This clonotype was counted many times. The rearrangement joins TRBV11-2 to TRBJ2-2, with D tentatively TRBD2 (6 bases). CDR3 size: 13 residues. Germline V lookup: CDR1 SGHAT, CDR2 FQNNGV. The V and J ends lost 3 bases and 6 bases respectively, with 8 bases between them. CDR3: CASSFRLAGELFF. CDR3 sequence (DNA): TGTGCCAGCAGCTTTAGACTAGCCGGGGAGCTGTTTTTT.

This clonotype was counted ten times or more. The rearrangement joins TRBV30 to TRBJ1-4; 9 bases are shared with TRBD1. The CDR3 extends over 17 amino acids. V lost 1 base, J lost 7 bases, and 13 bases stayed unmatched. Germline-derived CDR1 and CDR2 are GTSNPN and SVGIG (reference sequence). The CDR3 region has the DNA TGTGCCTGGAGTGAGAACCCAGGGACAGGGTGGCTTGAAAAACTGTTTTTT. This encodes CAWSENPGTGWLEKLFF.

This clonotype was recorded many times. The chain carries TRBV2 and TRBJ2-5; 7 bases align to TRBD1. The CDR3 has 13 residues. The V gene's germline CDR1 is SNHLY and CDR2 FYNNEI. The junction had 7 bases not matched to a gene; V was cut back by 0 bases and J by 12 bases. CDR3 DNA sequence: TGTGCCAGCAGTGAAGCGCAAAGGGGGCGCGAGTACTTC. Translating gives CASSEAQRGREYF.

This clonotype was picked up many times. This chain uses TRBV6-2 or TRBV6-3 with TRBJ1-2, with D perhaps TRBD1 (6 bases). The CDR3 runs to 15 residues. The germline V gene encodes CDR1 MNHEY and CDR2 SVGEGT. Between the trimmed V and J ends, which lost 2 bases and 4 bases, there was a span of 14 bases. The CDR3 sequence is CASSYLQGSLYGYTF. Here the CDR3 DNA reads TGTGCCAGCAGTTACCTACAGGGATCCCTCTATGGCTACACCTTC.

This sequence joins TRBV6-2 or TRBV6-3 and TRBJ1-1, with 11 bases that match TRBD1. The CDR3 covers 15 residues. V lost 6 bases and J lost 6; bases outside the gene matches: 9. The V gene's germline CDR1 is MNHEY and CDR2 SVGEGT. CDR3 sequence reads: CASRVPGQGAPEAFF. The CDR3 DNA is TGTGCCAGCAGGGTACCAGGACAGGGGGCCCCTGAAGCTTTCTTT.

Many counts were recorded for this clonotype. The chain joins TRBV12-3 or TRBV12-4 to TRBJ2-5; TRBD2 is a possible D gene (7 bases). V was clipped by 2 bases and J by 2 bases, with 15 bases between them. The CDR3 consists of 16 residues. Here the CDR3 DNA reads TGTGCCAGCAGTTTATCTTGGGGGGGGCAGCAAGAGACCCAGTACTTC. As protein: CASSLSWGGQQETQYF.

This clonotype was seen at least ten times. The CDR3 sequence: CSASLRQGSDSPLHF. In DNA, the CDR3 is TGCAGTGCTAGCCTCAGACAGGGAAGCGACTCACCCCTCCACTTT. The rearrangement links TRBV20-1 to TRBJ1-6; TRBD1 matches at 7 bases. With V trimmed by 3 bases and J by 10 bases, 12 bases remained unmatched. This CDR3 comprises 15 residues. Germline CDR1 DFQATT, CDR2 SNEGSKA (reference sequence).

This clonotype was observed at least ten times. CDR3 amino acids: CASSLSLEIKNTEAFF. The CDR3 DNA follows: TGTGCCAGCAGCTTGAGTCTCGAAATTAAGAACACTGAAGCTTTCTTT. The chain joins TRBV5-6 to TRBJ1-1; D call uncertain. Between the trimmed V and J ends, which lost 1 base and 1 base, there was a span of 14 bases. The CDR3 extends over 16 amino acids. In germline, CDR1 is SGHDT, CDR2 YYEEEE.

The gene calls are TRBV9 and TRBJ2-1; no firm D call. CDR1 SGDLS and CDR2 YYNGEE come from the germline V gene. The germline V and J ends were trimmed by 4 bases and 5 bases, with 22 bases remaining between them. CDR3 length: 17 residues. CDR3 bases: TGTGCCAGCAGCCCCGGCCTAGGCCTCTCCCAGAACAATGAGCAGTTCTTC. Its translation: CASSPGLGLSQNNEQFF.

J is TRBJ1-6 and V is TRBV10-3; D not certain. This CDR3 has 14 residues. Germline lookup yields CDR1 ENHRY and CDR2 SYGVKD. V was shortened by 0 bases and J by 7 bases, with 7 bases between the two germline ends. The DNA for the CDR3 is TGTGCCATCAGTGAGTCCGGTGGGAATTCACCCCTCCACTTT. Its protein product is CAISESGGNSPLHF.

This clonotype showed up just a few times. V gene TRBV24-1 combines with J gene TRBJ2-1; TRBD1 might be the D (5 bases). Trimming stripped 3 bases from V and 5 bases from J, with 19 bases between. The germline CDR1 and CDR2 sequences are KGHDR and SFDVKD. The CDR3 is made up of 17 amino acids. CDR3 sequence: CATSDPFVQGRNNEQFF. CDR3 DNA: TGTGCCACCAGTGATCCGTTCGTCCAGGGTAGGAACAATGAGCAGTTCTTC.

The chain carries TRBV7-9 and TRBJ1-2; 7 bases line up with TRBD1. Germline V gene sequence: CDR1 SEHNR, CDR2 FQNEAQ (reference sequence). There are 13 residues in the CDR3. The V segment lost 4 bases and the J segment 4 bases; nucleotides outside the gene matches: 3. The CDR3 loop is CASSSTGAYGYTF. The CDR3 region has the DNA TGTGCCAGCAGCTCCACAGGGGCCTATGGCTACACCTTC.

Many counts were recorded for this clonotype. The chain employs TRBV4-2 and TRBJ1-5; D is unresolved. V lost 1 base and J lost 7, with 8 bases in between. Germline lookup yields CDR1 LGHNA and CDR2 YNFKEQ. This CDR3 comprises 13 residues. DNA for the CDR3: TGTGCCAGCAGCCAAGGTCGGGAACAGCCCCAGCATTTT. Translation: CASSQGREQPQHF.

This clonotype was counted ten times or more. V is TRBV5-4 and J is TRBJ2-2, with D perhaps TRBD1 (6 bases). The CDR3 runs 15 residues. Deletions cut 5 bases from V and 4 bases from J, with 15 bases between. Looked up from germline, CDR1 is SGHNT and CDR2 is YYREEE (reference sequence). The CDR3 is CASSVRGRSTGELFF. The CDR3 bases are TGTGCCAGCAGTGTCAGGGGTCGTAGCACCGGGGAGCTGTTTTTT.

At least ten counts were recorded for this clonotype. The V gene is TRBV12-3 or TRBV12-4, the J gene TRBJ2-7; the D gene is possibly TRBD2 (6 bases). The CDR3 extends over 11 amino acids. The V gene lost 3 bases and the J gene lost 7 bases, with 7 bases spanning the gap. This chain's CDR3 is CASSFGGEQYF. The CDR3 DNA reads TGTGCCAGCAGTTTTGGGGGGGAGCAGTACTTC.

This clonotype was seen many times. This sequence joins TRBV20-1 and TRBJ2-7, with a possible D match to TRBD1 (5 bases). Trimming cost V 0 bases and J 6 bases, with 24 bases left between them. This CDR3 is 17 amino acids long. Germline CDR1 is DFQATT and CDR2 is SNEGSKA (reference sequence). The CDR3 DNA follows: TGCAGTGCTAGAGATCGGAAAAGGTTAGAAGGGGTAACCGAGCAGTACTTC. Translating gives CSARDRKRLEGVTEQYF.

This clonotype was detected many times. The V gene is TRBV29-1, the J gene TRBJ2-5, with TRBD1 matching over 9 bases. The germline gives CDR1 SQVTM, CDR2 ANQGSEA. The CDR3 totals 18 residues. The junction had 15 bases not matched to a gene; V was cut back by 4 bases and J by 0 bases. The CDR3 DNA follows: TGCAGCGTTGGGGGACAGGGAGATGGAGGCCTCCACCAAGAGACCCAGTACTTC. It specifies CSVGGQGDGGLHQETQYF.

V and J are TRBV19 and TRBJ1-6, with D perhaps matching TRBD1 (6 bases). The CDR3 consists of 15 residues. Germline V CDR1 and CDR2: LNHDA, SQIVND (reference sequence). V was pared by 7 bases and J by 6 bases, with 16 bases between. In nucleotides, the CDR3 is TGTGCCAGTACCCCTGGGGGACACCCTAATTCACCCCTCCACTTT. As protein: CASTPGGHPNSPLHF.

In this sample, this clonotype turned up many times. This sequence joins TRBV27 and TRBJ2-3, with unresolved D. The germline V gene encodes CDR1 MNHEY and CDR2 SMNVEV (reference sequence). V lost 1 base, J lost 0 bases, and 2 bases lay in between. This CDR3 contains 13 residues. DNA of the CDR3: TGTGCCAGCAGTTTATTGAGCACAGATACGCAGTATTTT. It specifies CASSLLSTDTQYF.

This clonotype was seen at least ten times. J is TRBJ1-5 and V is TRBV12-3 or TRBV12-4; possibly TRBD1 for D (6 bases). The CDR3 spans 16 residues. Trimming shortened V by 6 bases and J by 1 base, and 16 bases separated the two germline ends. The DNA of the CDR3 is TGTGCCAGCAGCCGAGGACAGACAATAAGCAATCAGCCCCAGCATTTT. Its protein product is CASSRGQTISNQPQHF.

This clonotype was counted ten times or more. The chain links TRBV29-1 to TRBJ1-5, with D tentatively TRBD1 (6 bases). Germline CDR1 SQVTM, CDR2 ANQGSEA. The CDR3 length is 18 residues. The V end lost 7 bases, the J end lost 9 bases, and 34 bases lay between the germline ends. The CDR3 region has the DNA TGCAGCGATGCACCCTGTAGTCTTGGTAGGGGGGTGCAATGGCCCCAGCATTTT. It encodes CSDAPCSLGRGVQWPQHF.

This clonotype appeared many times. The chain couples TRBV2 to TRBJ2-5, with 7 nucleotides matching TRBD2. This CDR3 is 15 amino acids long. Germline V lookup: CDR1 SNHLY, CDR2 FYNNEI. The V segment lost 7 bases and the J segment 9 bases; nucleotides outside the gene matches: 17. CDR3 sequence (DNA): TGTGCCAGCATTCTAGCGGACGGCCTATTTGGGGCCCAGTACTTC. This codes for CASILADGLFGAQYF.

The rearrangement links TRBV6-9 to TRBJ1-1; a possible D gene is TRBD1 (6 bases). Trimming cost V 8 bases and J 13 bases, with 17 bases left between them. This CDR3 is 11 amino acids long. Germline-derived CDR1 and CDR2 are MNHGY and SVAAGI. CDR3 nucleotides: TGTGCCAGCTTAGCAGGGGAGTGGTTTTTCTTT. Translation: CASLAGEWFFF.